This entry features one TCR beta chain sequence. The repertoire was sequenced with immunoSEQ multiplex PCR; TCRdb's copy has only in-frame clones and lacks some. The table has around 70,000 clones, roughly 80% seen once. The record originates from a study of blood T cell repertoires in COVID-19. In the study overall: The cDNA or gDNA used as material had been derived from T cells, B-cell-depleted T cells, or PBMCs.

This clonotype originated in an elderly woman with active or convalescent COVID-19. The sample was peripheral blood.

This CDR3 reads CASNIQGGNEQYF. CDR3 sequence (DNA): TGTGCCAGCAATATTCAGGGCGGAAACGAGCAGTACTTC. V is TRBV6-5 and J is TRBJ2-7; a weak D match, TRBD1 (5 bases). This CDR3 has 13 residues. Germline V CDR1 and CDR2: MNHEY, SVGAGI. Deletions cut 7 bases from V and 5 bases from J, with 15 bases between.